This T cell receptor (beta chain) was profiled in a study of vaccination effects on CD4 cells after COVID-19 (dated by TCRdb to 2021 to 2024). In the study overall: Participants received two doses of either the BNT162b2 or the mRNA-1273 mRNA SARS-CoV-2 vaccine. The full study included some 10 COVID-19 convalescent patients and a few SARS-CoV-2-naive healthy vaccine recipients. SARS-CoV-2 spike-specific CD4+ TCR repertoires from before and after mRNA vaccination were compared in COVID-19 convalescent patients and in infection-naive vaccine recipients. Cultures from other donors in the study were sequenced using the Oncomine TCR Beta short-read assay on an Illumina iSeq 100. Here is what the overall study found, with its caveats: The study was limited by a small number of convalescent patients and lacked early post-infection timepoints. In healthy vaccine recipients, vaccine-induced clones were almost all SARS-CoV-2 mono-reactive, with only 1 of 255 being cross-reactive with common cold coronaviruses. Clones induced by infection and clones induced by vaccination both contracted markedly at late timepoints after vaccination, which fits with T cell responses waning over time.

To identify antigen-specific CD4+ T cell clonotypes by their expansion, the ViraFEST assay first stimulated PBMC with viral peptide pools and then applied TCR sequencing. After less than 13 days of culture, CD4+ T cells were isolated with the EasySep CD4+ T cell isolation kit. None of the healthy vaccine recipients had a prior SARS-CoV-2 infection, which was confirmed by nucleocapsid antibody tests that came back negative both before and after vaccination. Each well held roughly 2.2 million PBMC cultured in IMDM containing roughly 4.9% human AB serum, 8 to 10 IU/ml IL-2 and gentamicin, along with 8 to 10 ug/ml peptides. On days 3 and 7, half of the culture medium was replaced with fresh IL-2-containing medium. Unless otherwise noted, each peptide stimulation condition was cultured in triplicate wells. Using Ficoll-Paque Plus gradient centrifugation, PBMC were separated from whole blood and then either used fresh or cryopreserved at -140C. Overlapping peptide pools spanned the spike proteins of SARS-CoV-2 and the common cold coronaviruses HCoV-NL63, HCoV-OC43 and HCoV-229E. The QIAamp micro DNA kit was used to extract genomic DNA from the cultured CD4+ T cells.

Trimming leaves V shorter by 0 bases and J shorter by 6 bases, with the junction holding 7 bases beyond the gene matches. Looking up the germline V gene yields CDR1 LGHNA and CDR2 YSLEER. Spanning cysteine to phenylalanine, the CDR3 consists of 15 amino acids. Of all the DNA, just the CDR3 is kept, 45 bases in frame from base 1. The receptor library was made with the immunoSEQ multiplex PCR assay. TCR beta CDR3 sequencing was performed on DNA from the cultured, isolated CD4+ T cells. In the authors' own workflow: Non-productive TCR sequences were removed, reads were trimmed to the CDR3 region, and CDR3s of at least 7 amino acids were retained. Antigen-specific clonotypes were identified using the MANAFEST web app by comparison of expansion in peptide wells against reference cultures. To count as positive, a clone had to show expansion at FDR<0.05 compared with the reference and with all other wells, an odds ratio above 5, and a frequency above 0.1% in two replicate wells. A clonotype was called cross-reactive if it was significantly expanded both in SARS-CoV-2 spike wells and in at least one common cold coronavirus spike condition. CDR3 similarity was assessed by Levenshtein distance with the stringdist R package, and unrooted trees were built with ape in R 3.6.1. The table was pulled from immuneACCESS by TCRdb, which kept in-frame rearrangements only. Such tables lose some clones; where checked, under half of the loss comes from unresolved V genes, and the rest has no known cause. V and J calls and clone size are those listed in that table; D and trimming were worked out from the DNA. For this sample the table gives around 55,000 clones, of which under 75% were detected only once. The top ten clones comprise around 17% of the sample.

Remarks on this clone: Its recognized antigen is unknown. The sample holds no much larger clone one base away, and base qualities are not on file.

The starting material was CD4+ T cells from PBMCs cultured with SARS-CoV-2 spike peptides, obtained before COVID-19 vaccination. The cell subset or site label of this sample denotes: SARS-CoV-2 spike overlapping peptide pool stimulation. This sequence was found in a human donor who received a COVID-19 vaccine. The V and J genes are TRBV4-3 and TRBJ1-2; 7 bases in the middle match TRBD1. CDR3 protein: CASSQDDRVGDGYTF. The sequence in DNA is TGCGCCAGCAGCCAAGACGACAGGGTAGGGGATGGCTACACCTTC.